This TCR beta chain was recovered during a study of post-analysis software for immune sequencing data. Study-wide context: Progressive-relapsing, secondary progressive and relapsing-remitting multiple sclerosis were among the disease courses included. Findings and limits, study-wide: Controls had significantly higher normalized Chao1 diversity than multiple sclerosis patients. F measure showed strong co-clustering of same-batch samples. Among roughly five TRBV segments more frequent in patients than controls were TRBV5-6, TRBV5-1 and TRBV20-1.

CDR1 LNHNV and CDR2 YYDKDF come from the germline V gene (reference sequence). The CDR3 consists of 17 residues. Trimming took 4 bases from V and 4 from J, leaving 22 bases between them. On this clonotype itself: The target antigen is unknown.

Unique molecular identifiers were carried by the TCR beta cDNA libraries. The T cell input of about 0.9 to 10 million gave about half a million cDNA molecules. TCRdb redid the calling of the PCR reads with MiXCR, one entry per CDR3 protein. Of approximately 770,000 distinct CDR3 sequences listed, about 45% are singletons. Material: blood. The sequence came from a girl aged 10 to 17 with multiple sclerosis. This chain connects TRBV15 to TRBJ1-2, with D maybe TRBD1 (5 bases). The CDR3 region is CATSNYPTRVVTYGYTF. CDR3 in DNA: TGTGCCACCAGCAATTACCCTACCAGGGTGGTGACCTATGGCTACACCTTC.